The next 23 T cell receptor beta chains were all read from a single sample in a study of breast tumors, draining lymph nodes, adjacent tissues. Axillary draining lymph nodes of breast cancer patients supplied the node samples. TCRdb re-called the multiplex PCR reads with MiXCR, one entry per CDR3 protein. The sample has under 150,000 distinct CDR3 sequences; about a fifth are singletons. The sequencing input was axillary lymph node tissue. The receptors were gathered from a female donor with breast cancer. Some clones in this sample may be carry-over from other donors' samples.

This clonotype appeared many times. CDR3 sequence: CSATETSGINSYNEQFF. CDR3 nucleotide sequence: TGCAGTGCCACCGAGACTAGCGGGATTAACTCCTACAATGAGCAGTTCTTC. The rearrangement joins TRBV20-1 to TRBJ2-1; 11 nucleotides agree with TRBD2. The CDR3 is made up of 17 amino acids. From germline, CDR1 is DFQATT and CDR2 SNEGSKA (reference sequence). V shed 6 bases, J shed 0 bases, and the junction held 10 bases outside the gene matches.

The chain joins TRBV5-1 to TRBJ2-2; TRBD2 might be the D (6 bases). Trimming stripped 0 bases from V and 5 bases from J, with 14 bases between. The CDR3 has 16 amino acids. The germline V gene has CDR1 SGHRS and CDR2 YFSETQ. DNA of the CDR3: TGCGCCAGCAGCTTGGCCGGCGGGGTTTGGACCGGGGAGCTGTTTTTT. Protein: CASSLAGGVWTGELFF. Full variable domain (rest looked up from reference TRBV5-1 and TRBJ2-2): KAGVTQTPRYLIKTRGQQVTLSCSPISGHRSVSWYQQTPGQGLQFLFEYFSETQRNKGNFPGRFSGRQFSNSRSEMNVSTLELGDSALYLCASSLAGGVWTGELFFGEGSRLTVL.

At least ten counts were recorded for this clonotype. J is TRBJ2-5 and V is TRBV6-2 or TRBV6-3; 13 positions agree with TRBD2. Germline lookup yields CDR1 MNHEY and CDR2 SVGEGT. J was trimmed by 2 bases and V by 3 bases; bases with no gene match: 15. CDR3 length: 20 residues. The chain's CDR3 is CASSYGAGRLAGGIQETQYF. As DNA, the CDR3 is TGTGCCAGCAGTTATGGGGCGGGTCGACTAGCGGGAGGCATACAAGAGACCCAGTACTTC.

This clonotype has ten or more counts. The rearrangement joins TRBV10-3 to TRBJ1-2; the match to TRBD1 covers 7 bases. The CDR3 extends over 17 amino acids. In germline, CDR1 is ENHRY, CDR2 SYGVKD. The J segment lost 0 bases and the V segment lost 0 bases, leaving 7 bases of the junction unmatched. For the CDR3, the DNA is TGTGCCATCAGTGAGTCGAAGGGGGCGAATTCTAACTATGGCTACACCTTC. Protein sequence: CAISESKGANSNYGYTF.

The V and J genes are TRBV4-1 and TRBJ2-6, with a possible D match to TRBD1 (6 bases). Per the germline V gene, CDR1 is MGHRA and CDR2 is YSYEKL. With 1 base removed from V and 0 bases from J, the gap between germline ends came to 13 bases. This CDR3 comprises 18 residues. Here the CDR3 DNA reads TGCGCCAGCAGCCAAGGGGGGCAGGTTACCTCTGGGGCCAACGTCCTGACTTTC. Protein sequence: CASSQGGQVTSGANVLTF.

This clonotype came up many times. The rearrangement links TRBV20-1 to TRBJ2-7; 11 bases are a match to TRBD2. There are 16 residues in the CDR3. Trimming took 3 bases from V and 3 from J; bases not matched to a gene: 10. Germline CDR1 DFQATT, CDR2 SNEGSKA (reference sequence). The CDR3 DNA reads as TGCAGTGCTAGGGGCCCTAGCGGGAGGACCCACTACGAGCAGTACTTC. Protein product: CSARGPSGRTHYEQYF.

This clonotype was counted at least ten times. V is TRBV5-1 and J is TRBJ2-1; D perhaps matches TRBD2 (5 bases). Germline lookup yields CDR1 SGHRS and CDR2 YFSETQ. The length of the CDR3 is 12 residues. The V gene lost 6 bases and the J gene lost 5 bases, with 9 bases spanning the gap. CDR3 sequence: CASNEGNNEQFF. The DNA of the CDR3 is TGCGCCAGCAACGAGGGAAACAATGAGCAGTTCTTC.

In this sample, this clonotype turned up many times. The chain uses TRBV5-1 and TRBJ2-7; 9 nucleotides match TRBD1. This CDR3 has 14 residues. CDR1 and CDR2 from the germline V gene are SGHRS and YFSETQ. J lost 5 bases, V lost 4 bases, and 7 bases had no gene match. DNA for the CDR3: TGCGCCAGCAGCCTGGGAACAGGGGGCCACGAGCAGTACTTC. Protein sequence: CASSLGTGGHEQYF.

This clonotype was seen ten or more times. The chain recombines TRBV6-1 with TRBJ2-1; D might be TRBD1 or TRBD2, each matching 5 bases. The CDR3 has 12 amino acids. Trimming took 8 bases from V and 7 from J, leaving 12 bases between them. CDR1 is MNHNS and CDR2 is SASEGT in the germline V gene. The CDR3 DNA reads TGTGCCAGCGCGAGGGGTGGGAATGAGCAGTTCTTC. Its protein product is CASARGGNEQFF.

This clonotype was detected ten times or more. V usage is TRBV19 and J usage is TRBJ2-7, with D possibly matching TRBD2 (6 bases). V was clipped by 4 bases and J by 0 bases, with 7 bases between them. The CDR3 length is 13 residues. In germline, CDR1 is LNHDA, CDR2 SQIVND (reference sequence). CDR3 protein: CASSRTTSYEQYF. The DNA of the CDR3 is TGTGCCAGTAGTAGGACTACCTCCTACGAGCAGTACTTC.

The genes are TRBV6-2 or TRBV6-3 and TRBJ2-7; D gene ambiguous. This CDR3 is built from 17 residues. Germline values: CDR1 MNHEY, CDR2 SVGEGT. Between the trimmed V and J ends, which lost 5 bases and 0 bases, there was a span of 20 bases. The CDR3 reads CASSHPPTGSFSYEQYF. The CDR3, as DNA: TGTGCCAGCAGTCACCCCCCGACTGGTTCGTTCTCCTACGAGCAGTACTTC.

This clonotype was observed at least ten times. The V and J genes are TRBV5-1 and TRBJ2-7; 7 bases map to TRBD2. Looked up from germline, CDR1 is SGHRS and CDR2 is YFSETQ. This CDR3 is built from 16 residues. With 4 bases clipped from V and 4 bases from J, the junction kept 14 bases outside the gene matches. In DNA, the CDR3 is TGCGCCAGCAGCCCTCGGGGAGGGTCCCCTGCATACGAGCAGTACTTC. It is translated as CASSPRGGSPAYEQYF. Full variable domain (rest looked up from reference TRBV5-1 and TRBJ2-7): KAGVTQTPRYLIKTRGQQVTLSCSPISGHRSVSWYQQTPGQGLQFLFEYFSETQRNKGNFPGRFSGRQFSNSRSEMNVSTLELGDSALYLCASSPRGGSPAYEQYFGPGTRLTVT.

This clonotype occurred many times. The J gene is TRBJ2-5, the V gene TRBV18; 10 bases align to TRBD1. Germline V CDR1 and CDR2: KGHSH, LQKENI. V dropped 6 bases and J dropped 5; count of bases not matched to a gene: 6. The CDR3 totals 14 residues. The CDR3 DNA follows: TGTGCCAGCTCCCGACAGGGGGCATGGGAGACCCAGTACTTC. It yields the protein CASSRQGAWETQYF.

This clonotype was seen a handful of times. V and J are TRBV10-3 and TRBJ2-1, with TRBD2 matching over 9 bases. With 4 bases clipped from V and 3 bases from J, the junction kept 4 bases outside the gene matches. This CDR3 comprises 15 residues. CDR1 and CDR2 from the germline V gene are ENHRY and SYGVKD. The chain's CDR3 is CAISGGGGGYNEQFF. Written as DNA, the CDR3 is TGTGCCATCAGTGGAGGCGGGGGGGGCTACAATGAGCAGTTCTTC.

This clonotype was detected many times. V usage is TRBV6-1 and J usage is TRBJ1-2; D gene ambiguous. Trimming stripped 2 bases from V and 5 bases from J, with 6 bases between. The CDR3 is made up of 12 amino acids. The germline V gene has CDR1 MNHNS and CDR2 SASEGT. CDR3 DNA sequence: TGTGCCAGCAGTGAAAGCGGATATGGCTACACCTTC. Translating it yields CASSESGYGYTF.

The chain uses TRBV20-1 and TRBJ2-3; 10 bases align to TRBD2. This CDR3 has 18 amino acids. Germline assignment: CDR1 DFQATT and CDR2 SNEGSKA (reference sequence). V lost 6 bases to trimming and J lost 2 bases; unmatched junction nucleotides: 17. The CDR3 sequence: CSAIGTSEIRVFTDTQYF. The CDR3 coding sequence is TGCAGTGCAATCGGGACTAGCGAAATAAGGGTCTTCACAGATACGCAGTATTTT.

This clonotype was seen ten or more times. This sequence joins TRBV20-1 and TRBJ2-3, with 15 bases matching TRBD2. The CDR3 runs 17 residues. Trimming cost V 6 bases and J 0 bases; bases outside gene matches: 7. The germline V gene encodes CDR1 DFQATT and CDR2 SNEGSKA (reference sequence). CDR3 region: CSAEGLAGGSSTDTQYF. The CDR3 DNA reads as TGCAGTGCCGAGGGACTAGCGGGAGGAAGCAGCACAGATACGCAGTATTTT.

Of note for this clonotype: Given a much more abundant clone one base away, this may be a read error. The chain couples TRBV9 to TRBJ1-2; tentative D call: TRBD1 (5 bases). CDR1 is SGDLS, CDR2 YYNGEE, per germline. This CDR3 is built from 11 residues. In DNA, the CDR3 is TGTGTCAGCAGCGGGGGGAGTGGCTACACCTTC. Translated, it gives CVSSGGSGYTF.

The sample holds one count of this clonotype. A much larger clone sits a single nucleotide away, making a read error possible. The genes are TRBV19 and TRBJ2-7, with 8 bases aligning to TRBD2. The CDR3 is 16 residues long. Germline V gene data show CDR1 as LNHDA and CDR2 as SQIVND (reference sequence). CDR3 sequence: CASSIKDSGSSYVQYF. The CDR3 nucleotides read TGTGCCAGTAGTATAAAGGACAGCGGGAGCTCCTACGTGCAGTACTTC.

The gene calls are TRBV5-8 and TRBJ2-6, with TRBD1 as a possible D gene (6 bases). This CDR3 spans 14 amino acids. V gave up 7 bases and J gave up 0 bases, with 8 bases separating them. From germline, CDR1 is SGHTS and CDR2 YDEGEE. In nucleotides, the CDR3 is TGTGCCAGCGGACAGTTCTCTGGGGCCAACGTCCTGACTTTC. It yields the protein CASGQFSGANVLTF. Full variable domain (outside the CDR3, taken from reference TRBV5-8 and TRBJ2-6): EAGVTQSPTHLIKTRGQQATLRCSPISGHTSVYWYQQALGLGLQFLLWYDEGEERNRGNFPPRFSGRQFPNYSSELNVNALELEDSALYLCASGQFSGANVLTFGAGSRLTVL.

Turning to this clonotype: This sequence may be a read error, since a much larger clone differs from it by one base. The chain is built from TRBV20-1 and TRBJ1-4; tentative D call: TRBD1 (5 bases). CDR1 is DFQATT, CDR2 SNEGSKA, per germline (reference sequence). The CDR3 runs 13 residues. Here the CDR3 reads CSARQGRAENLFF. CDR3 DNA sequence: TGCAGTGCTAGACAGGGAAGGGCTGAAAATCTGTTTTTT.

This clonotype was seen at least ten times. The chain recombines TRBV20-1 with TRBJ1-6, with D possibly being TRBD1 (5 bases). Germline values: CDR1 DFQATT, CDR2 SNEGSKA (reference sequence). The CDR3 is 15 residues long. The V and J ends lost 4 bases and 0 bases respectively, with 10 bases between them. The CDR3 reads CSAIGVNSYNSPLHF. DNA of the CDR3: TGCAGTGCTATAGGGGTCAACTCCTATAATTCACCCCTCCACTTT.

The rearrangement joins TRBV12-3 or TRBV12-4 to TRBJ2-2; the match to TRBD1 covers 11 bases. With V trimmed by 5 bases and J by 3 bases, 5 bases remained unmatched. The CDR3 is 16 residues long. CDR3 DNA sequence: TGTGCCAGCAGTAGGGGACAGGGGGTGGACACCGGGGAGCTGTTTTTT. This gives the protein CASSRGQGVDTGELFF.